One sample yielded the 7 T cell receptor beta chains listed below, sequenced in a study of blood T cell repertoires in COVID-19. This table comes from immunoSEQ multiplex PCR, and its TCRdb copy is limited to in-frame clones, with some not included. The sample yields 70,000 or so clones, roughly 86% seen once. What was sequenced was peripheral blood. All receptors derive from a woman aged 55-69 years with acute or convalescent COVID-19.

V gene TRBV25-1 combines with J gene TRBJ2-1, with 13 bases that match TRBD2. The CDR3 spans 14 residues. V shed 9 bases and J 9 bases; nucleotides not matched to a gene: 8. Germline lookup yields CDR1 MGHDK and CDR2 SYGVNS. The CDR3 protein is CASALAGGPFEQFF. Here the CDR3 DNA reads TGTGCCAGTGCACTAGCGGGGGGGCCGTTTGAGCAGTTCTTC.

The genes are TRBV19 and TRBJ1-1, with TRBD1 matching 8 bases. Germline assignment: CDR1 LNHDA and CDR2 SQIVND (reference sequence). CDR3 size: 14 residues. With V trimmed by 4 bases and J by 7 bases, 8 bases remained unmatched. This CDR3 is CASSRPGQVLEAFF. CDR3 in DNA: TGTGCCAGTAGTAGACCGGGACAGGTGCTTGAAGCTTTCTTT.

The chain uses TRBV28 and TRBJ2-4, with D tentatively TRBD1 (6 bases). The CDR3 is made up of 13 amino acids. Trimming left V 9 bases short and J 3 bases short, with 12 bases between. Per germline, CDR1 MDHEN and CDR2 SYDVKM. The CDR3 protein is CASTGSGKNIQYF. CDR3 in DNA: TGTGCCAGTACAGGGTCAGGCAAAAACATTCAGTACTTC.

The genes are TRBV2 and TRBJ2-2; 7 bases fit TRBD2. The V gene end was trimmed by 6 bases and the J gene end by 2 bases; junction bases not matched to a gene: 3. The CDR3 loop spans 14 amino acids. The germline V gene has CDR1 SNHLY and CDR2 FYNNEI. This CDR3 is CASRLTSNTGELFF. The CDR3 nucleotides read TGTGCCAGCAGGCTGACTAGCAACACCGGGGAGCTGTTTTTT.

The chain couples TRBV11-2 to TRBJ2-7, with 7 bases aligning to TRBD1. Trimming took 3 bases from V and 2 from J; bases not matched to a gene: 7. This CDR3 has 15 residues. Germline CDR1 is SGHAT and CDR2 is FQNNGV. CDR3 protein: CASSFEQGITYEQYF. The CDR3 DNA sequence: TGTGCCAGCAGCTTCGAACAGGGGATTACCTACGAGCAGTACTTC.

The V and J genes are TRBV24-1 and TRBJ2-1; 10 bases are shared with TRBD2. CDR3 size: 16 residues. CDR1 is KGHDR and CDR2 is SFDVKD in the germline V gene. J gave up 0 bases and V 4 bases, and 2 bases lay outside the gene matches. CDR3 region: CATSEGLAHSYNEQFF. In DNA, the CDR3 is TGTGCCACCAGTGAGGGACTAGCGCACTCCTACAATGAGCAGTTCTTC.

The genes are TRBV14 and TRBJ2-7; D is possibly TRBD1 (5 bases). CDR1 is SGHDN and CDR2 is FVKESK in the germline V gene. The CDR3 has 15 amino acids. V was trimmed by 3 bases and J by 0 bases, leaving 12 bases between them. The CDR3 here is CASSQNSRVSYEQYF. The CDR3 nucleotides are TGTGCCAGCAGCCAGAATAGCAGGGTCTCCTACGAGCAGTACTTC.